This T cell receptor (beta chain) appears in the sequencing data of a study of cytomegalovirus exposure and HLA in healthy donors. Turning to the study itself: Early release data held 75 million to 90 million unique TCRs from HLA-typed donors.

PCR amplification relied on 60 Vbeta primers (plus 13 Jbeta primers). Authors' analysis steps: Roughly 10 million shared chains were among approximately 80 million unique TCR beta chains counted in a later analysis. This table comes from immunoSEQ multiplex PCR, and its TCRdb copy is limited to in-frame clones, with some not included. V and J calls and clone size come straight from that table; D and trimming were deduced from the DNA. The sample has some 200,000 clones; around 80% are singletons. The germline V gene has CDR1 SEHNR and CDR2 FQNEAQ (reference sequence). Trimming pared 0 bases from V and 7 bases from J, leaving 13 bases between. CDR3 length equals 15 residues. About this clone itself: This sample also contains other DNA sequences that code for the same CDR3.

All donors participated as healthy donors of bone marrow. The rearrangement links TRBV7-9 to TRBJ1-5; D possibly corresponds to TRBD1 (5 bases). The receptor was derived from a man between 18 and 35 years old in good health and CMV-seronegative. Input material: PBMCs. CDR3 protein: CASSLAAGGNQPQHF. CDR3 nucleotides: TGTGCCAGCAGCTTAGCGGCCGGGGGTAACCAGCCCCAGCATTTT.